This T cell receptor beta chain emerged from a study of T cell responses to AZD1222 COVID-19 vaccine. Findings of the study overall: With dominance at 160-218 and 743-854, vaccine-associated CD4 TCRs spanned spike.

TCRdb's copy holds only in-frame clones and misses some; the assay was immunoSEQ multiplex PCR. The top ten clones hold under 5% of a sample with roughly 55,000 clones, about 85% of them seen once. This CDR3 contains 17 residues. With 2 bases removed from V and 3 bases from J, the gap between germline ends came to 18 bases. Germline lookup yields CDR1 SGHDT and CDR2 YYEEEE. In the case of this clone: Antigen: not known.

The V call is TRBV5-6, the J call TRBJ1-3, with D tentatively TRBD1 (5 bases). The TCR comes from an adult in good health. Sequences were derived from peripheral blood, sampled on day 0 of AZD1222 vaccination. CDR3 amino acids: CASSLFGFSTGGNTIYF. CDR3 DNA: TGTGCCAGCAGCTTATTTGGGTTCAGTACAGGTGGAAACACCATATATTTT.